This is a list of T cell receptor beta chains from one sample in a study of cytomegalovirus exposure and HLA in healthy donors. Sequencing used immunoSEQ multiplex PCR; TCRdb keeps in-frame clones, though not all of them. Of some 170,000 clones in the sample, approximately 87% were seen once. The sample consisted of PBMCs. Receptors originate from a woman younger than 45 in good health and CMV-seronegative. CDR3s include the opening cysteine and the closing phenylalanine or tryptophan. The D gene is left open where the match is weak. A row's size may be missing; if present it is once, few, many or a size class.

V gene: TRBV2
D gene: TRBD1
clone size: once
J gene: TRBJ2-7
CDR3 protein: CASSLGQLSYEQYF
CDR3 DNA: TGTGCCAGCAGTTTGGGACAGCTTTCCTACGAGCAGTACTTC

V gene: TRBV18
D gene: NA
clone size: NA
J gene: TRBJ1-2
CDR3 protein: CASSPTSATGNYGYTF
CDR3 DNA: TGTGCCAGCTCACCGACATCAGCCACAGGGAACTATGGCTACACCTTC

V gene: TRBV6-5
D gene: NA
clone size: NA
J gene: TRBJ2-5
CDR3 protein: CASRLQGVQETQYF
CDR3 DNA: TGTGCCAGCCGCTTACAGGGTGTCCAAGAGACCCAGTACTTC

V gene: TRBV6-1
D gene: TRBD1
clone size: few
J gene: TRBJ1-6
CDR3 protein: CASRDRAYNSPLHF
CDR3 DNA: TGTGCCAGCAGGGACAGGGCCTATAATTCACCCCTCCACTTT

V gene: TRBV4-3
D gene: NA
clone size: NA
J gene: TRBJ1-6
CDR3 protein: CASSQDRSYNSPLHF
CDR3 DNA: TGCGCCAGCAGCCAAGACAGAAGTTATAATTCACCCCTCCACTTT

V gene: TRBV2
D gene: NA
clone size: NA
J gene: TRBJ2-1
CDR3 protein: CASSERGAYYNEQFF
CDR3 DNA: TGTGCCAGCAGTGAACGGGGGGCATACTACAATGAGCAGTTCTTC

V gene: TRBV25-1
D gene: NA
clone size: NA
J gene: TRBJ1-3
CDR3 protein: CASNDPGGSGNTIYF
CDR3 DNA: TGTGCCAGCAATGATCCGGGGGGATCAGGAAACACCATATATTTT

V gene: TRBV2
D gene: TRBD1
clone size: NA
J gene: TRBJ2-3
CDR3 protein: CASSVQDRDTDTQYF
CDR3 DNA: TGTGCCAGCAGTGTACAGGACAGGGACACAGATACGCAGTATTTT

V gene: TRBV5-1
D gene: NA
clone size: NA
J gene: TRBJ2-3
CDR3 protein: CASSPRGGSTDTQYF
CDR3 DNA: TGCGCCAGCAGCCCAAGGGGGGGTAGCACAGATACGCAGTATTTT

V gene: TRBV7-8
D gene: NA
clone size: NA
J gene: TRBJ1-5
CDR3 protein: CASSPGFSIGGYVSNQPQHF
CDR3 DNA: TGTGCCAGCAGCCCGGGTTTCAGTATCGGGGGATACGTGAGCAATCAGCCCCAGCATTTT

V gene: TRBV7-6
D gene: NA
clone size: NA
J gene: TRBJ2-2
CDR3 protein: CASSLGSGMGSTGELFF
CDR3 DNA: TGTGCCAGCAGCTTAGGGTCCGGGATGGGGAGCACCGGGGAGCTGTTTTTT

V gene: TRBV7-6
D gene: TRBD2
clone size: few
J gene: TRBJ2-2
CDR3 protein: CASSLSGGEYTGELFF
CDR3 DNA: TGTGCCAGCAGCCTTAGCGGGGGGGAGTACACCGGGGAGCTGTTTTTT

V gene: TRBV19
D gene: NA
clone size: NA
J gene: TRBJ1-5
CDR3 protein: CASSTLNQPQHF
CDR3 DNA: TGTGCCAGTAGTACCCTCAATCAGCCCCAGCATTTT

V gene: TRBV14
D gene: TRBD1
clone size: NA
J gene: TRBJ1-3
CDR3 protein: CASSPPWGQYSGNTIYF
CDR3 DNA: TGTGCCAGCAGCCCGCCCTGGGGACAGTACTCTGGAAACACCATATATTTT

V gene: TRBV10-3
D gene: NA
clone size: few
J gene: TRBJ1-2
CDR3 protein: CAISEGLYGYTF
CDR3 DNA: TGTGCCATCAGTGAGGGCCTCTATGGCTACACCTTC

V gene: TRBV11-2
D gene: NA
clone size: NA
J gene: TRBJ2-7
CDR3 protein: CASSLDLWTVEQYF
CDR3 DNA: TGTGCCAGCAGCTTAGATTTATGGACAGTCGAGCAGTACTTC

V gene: TRBV6-1
D gene: NA
clone size: NA
J gene: TRBJ1-2
CDR3 protein: CASSEDPGPNGFGYTF
CDR3 DNA: TGTGCCAGCAGTGAAGATCCAGGGCCAAACGGTTTTGGCTACACCTTC

V gene: TRBV12-5
D gene: TRBD2
clone size: NA
J gene: TRBJ2-2
CDR3 protein: CASGLSVPGLGDTGELFF
CDR3 DNA: TGTGCTAGTGGTTTGTCCGTCCCGGGACTAGGGGACACCGGGGAGCTGTTTTTT

V gene: TRBV5-6
D gene: NA
clone size: NA
J gene: TRBJ1-4
CDR3 protein: CASSLEQRLNEKLFF
CDR3 DNA: TGTGCCAGCAGCTTGGAACAGCGGCTGAATGAAAAACTGTTTTTT

V gene: TRBV11-2
D gene: TRBD1
clone size: NA
J gene: TRBJ2-7
CDR3 protein: CASSWSTGGSYEQYF
CDR3 DNA: TGTGCCAGCAGCTGGTCAACAGGGGGGAGCTACGAGCAGTACTTC

V gene: TRBV5-1
D gene: NA
clone size: NA
J gene: TRBJ2-5
CDR3 protein: CASGSSGKETQYF
CDR3 DNA: TGCGCCAGCGGATCGTCGGGAAAAGAGACCCAGTACTTC

V gene: TRBV5-1
D gene: TRBD2
clone size: NA
J gene: TRBJ2-5
CDR3 protein: CASSLSGGEETQYF
CDR3 DNA: TGCGCCAGCAGCTTGTCCGGGGGGGAAGAGACCCAGTACTTC

V gene: TRBV5-1
D gene: NA
clone size: NA
J gene: TRBJ1-2
CDR3 protein: CASSLNRHYGYTF
CDR3 DNA: TGCGCCAGCAGCTTAAACAGGCACTATGGCTACACCTTC

V gene: TRBV27
D gene: TRBD2
clone size: NA
J gene: TRBJ2-3
CDR3 protein: CASSFLPLAGGRETQYF
CDR3 DNA: TGTGCCAGCAGTTTTCTCCCTCTAGCGGGGGGCCGGGAGACGCAGTATTTT

V gene: TRBV30
D gene: NA
clone size: NA
J gene: TRBJ2-7
CDR3 protein: CAWSYSNSYEQYF
CDR3 DNA: TGTGCCTGGAGTTACTCAAACTCCTACGAGCAGTACTTC

V gene: TRBV4-1
D gene: TRBD1
clone size: NA
J gene: TRBJ1-4
CDR3 protein: CASSLPMGQNEKLFF
CDR3 DNA: TGCGCCAGCAGCTTACCGATGGGACAGAATGAAAAACTGTTTTTT

V gene: TRBV11-2
D gene: TRBD1
clone size: NA
J gene: TRBJ1-6
CDR3 protein: CASSLEGQVNSPLHF
CDR3 DNA: TGTGCCAGCAGCTTAGAGGGACAGGTCAATTCACCCCTCCACTTT

V gene: TRBV7-2
D gene: NA
clone size: NA
J gene: TRBJ1-2
CDR3 protein: CASSLGAGTIYGYTF
CDR3 DNA: TGTGCCAGCAGCTTAGGGGCCGGGACAATCTATGGCTACACCTTC

V gene: TRBV11-2
D gene: TRBD2
clone size: NA
J gene: TRBJ2-1
CDR3 protein: CASSLRGGSYNEQFF
CDR3 DNA: TGTGCCAGCAGCTTACGGGGGGGCTCCTACAATGAGCAGTTCTTC

V gene: TRBV19
D gene: NA
clone size: few
J gene: TRBJ1-6
CDR3 protein: CASNIPTTGFTSPLHF
CDR3 DNA: TGTGCCAGTAACATACCGACAACAGGGTTCACTTCACCCCTCCACTTT

V gene: TRBV27
D gene: NA
clone size: NA
J gene: TRBJ2-7
CDR3 protein: CASSLGGEPQYF
CDR3 DNA: TGTGCCAGCAGTTTAGGTGGAGAACCGCAGTACTTC

V gene: TRBV6-1
D gene: NA
clone size: NA
J gene: TRBJ1-5
CDR3 protein: CASSEETGFIGNQPQHF
CDR3 DNA: TGTGCCAGCAGTGAAGAGACAGGTTTTATTGGGAATCAGCCCCAGCATTTT

V gene: TRBV2
D gene: TRBD1
clone size: NA
J gene: TRBJ2-3
CDR3 protein: CASSEGQGGYTDTQYF
CDR3 DNA: TGTGCCAGCAGTGAAGGACAGGGGGGATACACAGATACGCAGTATTTT

V gene: TRBV5-4
D gene: NA
clone size: NA
J gene: TRBJ1-1
CDR3 protein: CASSLEVTNTEAFF
CDR3 DNA: TGTGCCAGCAGCTTAGAGGTAACGAACACTGAAGCTTTCTTT

V gene: TRBV5-6
D gene: NA
clone size: NA
J gene: TRBJ1-5
CDR3 protein: CASSHGLSLDQPQHF
CDR3 DNA: TGTGCCAGCAGTCATGGACTGAGCCTCGATCAGCCCCAGCATTTT

V gene: TRBV4-2
D gene: NA
clone size: once
J gene: TRBJ2-5
CDR3 protein: CASSQETGKETQYF
CDR3 DNA: TGTGCCAGCAGCCAAGAAACAGGGAAAGAGACCCAGTACTTC

V gene: TRBV5-4
D gene: NA
clone size: NA
J gene: TRBJ1-1
CDR3 protein: CASSLPQGLAFF
CDR3 DNA: TGTGCCAGCAGCTTGCCCCAGGGGTTAGCTTTCTTT

V gene: TRBV25-1
D gene: TRBD1
clone size: NA
J gene: TRBJ2-7
CDR3 protein: CASSASGTAYEQYF
CDR3 DNA: TGTGCCAGCAGTGCCTCTGGGACAGCCTACGAGCAGTACTTC

V gene: TRBV7-9
D gene: TRBD2
clone size: NA
J gene: TRBJ2-7
CDR3 protein: CASSGRGDPYEQYF
CDR3 DNA: TGTGCCAGCTCCGGCCGGGGGGATCCATACGAGCAGTACTTC

V gene: TRBV27
D gene: NA
clone size: NA
J gene: TRBJ1-1
CDR3 protein: CASSLGAERVNTEAFF
CDR3 DNA: TGTGCCAGCAGTTTAGGGGCAGAACGAGTGAACACTGAAGCTTTCTTT

V gene: TRBV9
D gene: TRBD1
clone size: NA
J gene: TRBJ1-2
CDR3 protein: CASSPMTGGHYGYTF
CDR3 DNA: TGTGCCAGCAGCCCCATGACAGGGGGACACTATGGCTACACCTTC

V gene: TRBV5-4
D gene: TRBD1
clone size: NA
J gene: TRBJ2-7
CDR3 protein: CASSGAGQGVSGVYEQYF
CDR3 DNA: TGTGCCAGCAGCGGAGCGGGACAGGGGGTGTCGGGGGTCTACGAGCAGTACTTC

V gene: TRBV5-8
D gene: NA
clone size: NA
J gene: TRBJ1-4
CDR3 protein: CASSSGGRALNEKLFF
CDR3 DNA: TGTGCCAGCAGCTCTGGTGGCAGGGCATTGAATGAAAAACTGTTTTTT

V gene: TRBV19
D gene: NA
clone size: NA
J gene: TRBJ1-1
CDR3 protein: CASSIGGPMNTEAFF
CDR3 DNA: TGTGCCAGTAGTATAGGGGGCCCCATGAACACTGAAGCTTTCTTT

V gene: TRBV7-2
D gene: NA
clone size: NA
J gene: TRBJ1-3
CDR3 protein: CATSGGPGNTIYF
CDR3 DNA: TGTGCCACCTCCGGTGGGCCTGGAAACACCATATATTTT

V gene: TRBV27
D gene: NA
clone size: once
J gene: TRBJ2-3
CDR3 protein: CASSLLTGNGPDTQYF
CDR3 DNA: TGTGCCAGCAGTTTGCTCACAGGGAACGGGCCAGATACGCAGTATTTT

V gene: TRBV6-1
D gene: NA
clone size: NA
J gene: TRBJ1-5
CDR3 protein: CASSELRHANNQPQHF
CDR3 DNA: TGTGCCAGCAGTGAGCTACGACACGCTAACAATCAGCCCCAGCATTTT

V gene: TRBV6-5
D gene: NA
clone size: NA
J gene: TRBJ1-1
CDR3 protein: CASHTPGQEAFF
CDR3 DNA: TGTGCCAGCCATACTCCCGGACAGGAAGCTTTCTTT

V gene: TRBV6-5
D gene: TRBD1
clone size: NA
J gene: TRBJ1-2
CDR3 protein: CASSYNRDRGWGYTF
CDR3 DNA: TGTGCCAGCAGTTACAACCGGGACAGGGGATGGGGCTACACCTTC

V gene: TRBV5-4
D gene: NA
clone size: NA
J gene: TRBJ2-7
CDR3 protein: CASSWGQGGGYEQYF
CDR3 DNA: TGTGCCAGCAGCTGGGGCCAGGGGGGAGGATACGAGCAGTACTTC

V gene: TRBV7-7
D gene: TRBD1
clone size: once
J gene: TRBJ2-1
CDR3 protein: CASNTPTGVGWQFF
CDR3 DNA: TGTGCCAGCAACACTCCGACAGGGGTAGGATGGCAGTTCTTC

V gene: TRBV6-1
D gene: NA
clone size: NA
J gene: TRBJ1-6
CDR3 protein: CASRGTGDNNSPLHF
CDR3 DNA: TGTGCCAGCAGGGGAACAGGCGACAATAATTCACCCCTCCACTTT

V gene: TRBV7-9
D gene: TRBD1
clone size: NA
J gene: TRBJ2-7
CDR3 protein: CASSPMGTGEDEQYF
CDR3 DNA: TGTGCCAGCAGCCCAATGGGGACAGGTGAGGACGAGCAGTACTTC

V gene: TRBV2
D gene: TRBD1
clone size: NA
J gene: TRBJ2-5
CDR3 protein: CASSEALRQNTGAQETQYF
CDR3 DNA: TGTGCCAGCAGTGAAGCGCTTCGTCAGAACACAGGGGCCCAAGAGACCCAGTACTTC

V gene: TRBV19
D gene: NA
clone size: NA
J gene: TRBJ1-1
CDR3 protein: CASSMEGRGNEAFF
CDR3 DNA: TGTGCCAGTAGTATGGAGGGGAGAGGGAATGAAGCTTTCTTT